A selection of T cell receptor beta chains follows, all from one sample in a study of blood T cell repertoires in COVID-19. Clones were sequenced by immunoSEQ multiplex PCR, and TCRdb holds only the in-frame ones, with some missing. The sample records 260,000 or so clones, roughly 82% being singletons. The sample taken for sequencing was peripheral blood. The receptor source for this set is a woman in her 70s with acute or convalescent COVID-19. Each CDR3 is given without its conserved first and last residue.

V	length	CDR3
TRBV30	11	AWSGTVGLGQY
TRBV4-3	11	ASSPAGMYGYT
TRBV7-9	13	ASSLVQGISYEQY
TRBV10-3	12	AISVSAGRNEQF
TRBV6-5	11	ASSYPGLTEAF
TRBV19	13	ASSPRDRAGYGYT
TRBV7-2	12	ASSSVHRVAEAF
TRBV12-3/TRBV12-4	10	ASSPLWTEAF
TRBV24-1	16	ATSDPTPKEGSYNEQF
TRBV5-6	13	ASSSIGVIYSPLH
TRBV5-1	12	ASSFSTGSTEAF
TRBV19	13	ASSPSGTGNEKLF
TRBV2	15	ASSRAGTGYSNQPQH
TRBV9	13	ASSVGGGAYNEQF
TRBV11-3	13	ASSPGTGGTDTQY
TRBV7-9	13	ASSSQGGGNQPQH
TRBV3-1/TRBV3-2	14	ASSQATTGGRCEQY
TRBV19	13	ASRGQALGTYEQY
TRBV5-1	18	ASSSRQGQPGQELNTEAF
TRBV7-2	15	ASSLGGSGQPFYGYT
TRBV7-8	13	ASSLDVDRGKPQH
TRBV7-9	11	ASSIANQETQY
TRBV28	12	ASSPLSLSYGYT
TRBV4-3	14	ASSRQGSTNTGELF
TRBV11-3	12	ASSLGRRNTEAF